This is a list of T cell receptor beta chains from one sample in a study of Ad26.COV2.S vaccination and SARS-CoV-2 variants. Using immunoSEQ multiplex PCR, the repertoire was profiled, and TCRdb retains in-frame clones only, with some absent. This sample has approximately 420,000 clones, with 80% to 90% found just once. Sequencing was performed on peripheral blood, taken in a trial of Ad26.COV2.S vaccine versus placebo. Receptor source: a person between 18 and 65 years old who received the Ad26.COV2.S COVID-19 vaccine or a placebo. Each CDR3 is given with its conserved first and last residue. D genes are given only for firm matches. Part of the rows lack a size; the others show once, few, many or a class for expanded clones.

J gene,V gene,clone size,D gene,CDR3 protein,CDR3 DNA
TRBJ2-3,TRBV7-8,.,TRBD2,CASSLAETSGVITDTQYF,TGTGCCAGCAGCTTAGCAGAGACTAGCGGGGTAATCACAGATACGCAGTATTTT
TRBJ2-1,TRBV3-1/TRBV3-2,.,.,CASSQAFSSYNEQFF,TGTGCCAGCAGCCAAGCGTTTAGCTCCTACAATGAGCAGTTCTTC
TRBJ2-1,TRBV6-5,.,.,CASSYKVDNEQFF,TGTGCCAGCAGTTATAAGGTGGACAATGAGCAGTTCTTC
TRBJ2-3,TRBV7-6,.,.,CASSPWAGRGTDTQYF,TGTGCCAGCAGCCCGTGGGCAGGTCGGGGCACAGATACGCAGTATTTT
TRBJ2-7,TRBV3-1/TRBV3-2,.,.,CASSQRYGWEQYF,TGTGCCAGCAGCCAAAGGTATGGTTGGGAGCAGTACTTC
TRBJ2-7,TRBV11-2,.,.,CASSRGWRSYEQYF,TGTGCCAGCAGCCGGGGGTGGCGCTCCTACGAGCAGTACTTC
TRBJ2-7,TRBV11-3,few,.,CASSLSGSYEQYF,TGTGCCAGCAGCTTATCCGGGTCCTACGAGCAGTACTTC
TRBJ1-1,TRBV23-1,.,.,CASSQSDHPAGVVNTEAFF,TGCGCCAGCAGTCAATCGGACCACCCTGCGGGGGTGGTGAACACTGAAGCTTTCTTT
TRBJ2-2,TRBV3-1/TRBV3-2,.,.,CASSQVRGRKAGELFF,TGTGCCAGCAGCCAAGTTCGGGGGAGGAAGGCCGGGGAGCTGTTTTTT
TRBJ1-1,TRBV5-4,.,TRBD1,CASRQGGQGQNTEAFF,TGTGCCAGCAGACAAGGGGGACAGGGACAGAACACTGAAGCTTTCTTT
TRBJ1-5,TRBV30,.,.,CAWSVGGTNQPQHF,TGTGCCTGGAGTGTCGGCGGTACCAATCAGCCCCAGCATTTT
TRBJ1-2,TRBV5-1,.,.,CASSGRDANYGYTF,TGCGCCAGCAGCGGCCGGGACGCAAACTATGGCTACACCTTC
TRBJ2-5,TRBV3-1/TRBV3-2,once,TRBD2,CASSQDSGGTQYF,TGTGCCAGCAGCCAAGATTCGGGAGGGACCCAGTACTTC
TRBJ1-4,TRBV25-1,once,TRBD1,CASSEHRGATNEKLFF,TGTGCCAGCAGTGAACACAGGGGGGCAACTAATGAAAAACTGTTTTTT
TRBJ2-7,TRBV6-6,.,.,CASRQSATQKLVEQYF,TGTGCCAGCAGACAGTCCGCGACCCAAAAGTTAGTAGAGCAGTACTTC
TRBJ1-2,TRBV4-2,.,.,CASSQIGGDGYTF,TGTGCCAGCAGCCAAATTGGTGGTGATGGCTACACCTTC
TRBJ1-1,TRBV6-5,.,.,CASSYSSGAAFF,TGTGCCAGCAGTTACTCATCCGGGGCGGCTTTCTTT
TRBJ1-2,TRBV7-9,.,.,CASSPGDLGYTF,TGTGCCAGCAGCCCTGGGGACCTTGGCTACACCTTC
TRBJ1-2,TRBV12-3/TRBV12-4,.,TRBD1,CASGTGGAGGYTF,TGTGCCAGTGGAACAGGGGGCGCCGGTGGCTACACCTTC